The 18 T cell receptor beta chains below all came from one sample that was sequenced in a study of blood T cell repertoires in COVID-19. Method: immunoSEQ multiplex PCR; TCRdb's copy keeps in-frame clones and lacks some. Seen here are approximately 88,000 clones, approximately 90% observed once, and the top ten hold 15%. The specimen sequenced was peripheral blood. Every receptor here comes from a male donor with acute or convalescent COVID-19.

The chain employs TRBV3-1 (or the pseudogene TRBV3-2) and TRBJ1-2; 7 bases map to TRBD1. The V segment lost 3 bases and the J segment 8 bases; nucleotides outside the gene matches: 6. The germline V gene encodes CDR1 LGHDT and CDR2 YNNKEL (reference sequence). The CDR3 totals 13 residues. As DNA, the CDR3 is TGTGCCAGCAGCCAGAACAGGGGCATGGGCTACACCTTC. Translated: CASSQNRGMGYTF.

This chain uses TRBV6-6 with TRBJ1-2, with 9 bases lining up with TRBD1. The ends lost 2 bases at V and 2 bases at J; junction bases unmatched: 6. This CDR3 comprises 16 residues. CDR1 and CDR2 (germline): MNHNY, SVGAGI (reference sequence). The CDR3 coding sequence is TGTGCCAGCAGTTACCGGGGACAGGGACCGAACTATGGCTACACCTTC. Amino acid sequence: CASSYRGQGPNYGYTF.

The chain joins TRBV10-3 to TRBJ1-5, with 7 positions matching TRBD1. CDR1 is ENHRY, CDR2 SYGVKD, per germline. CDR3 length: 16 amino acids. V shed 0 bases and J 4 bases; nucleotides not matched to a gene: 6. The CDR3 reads CAISESGGTANQPQHF. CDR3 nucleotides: TGTGCCATCAGTGAGTCCGGCGGGACAGCAAATCAGCCCCAGCATTTT.

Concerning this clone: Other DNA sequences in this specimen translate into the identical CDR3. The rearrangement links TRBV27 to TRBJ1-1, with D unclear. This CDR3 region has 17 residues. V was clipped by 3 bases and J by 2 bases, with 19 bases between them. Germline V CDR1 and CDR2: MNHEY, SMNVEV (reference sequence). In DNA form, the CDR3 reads TGTGCCAGCAGTTTGAGGAGTGGCAGAGCTACTAACACTGAAGCTTTCTTT. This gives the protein CASSLRSGRATNTEAFF.

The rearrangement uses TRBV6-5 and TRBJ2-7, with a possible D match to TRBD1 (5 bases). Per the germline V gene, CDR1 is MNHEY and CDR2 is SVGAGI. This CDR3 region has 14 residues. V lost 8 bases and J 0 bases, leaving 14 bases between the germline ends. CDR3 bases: TGTGCCAGCGGGGCAGGCAAATTCTCCTACGAGCAGTACTTC. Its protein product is CASGAGKFSYEQYF.

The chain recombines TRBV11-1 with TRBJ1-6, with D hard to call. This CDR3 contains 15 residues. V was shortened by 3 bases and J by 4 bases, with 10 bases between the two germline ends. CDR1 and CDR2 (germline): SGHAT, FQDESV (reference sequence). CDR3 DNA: TGTGCCAGCAGCTTTAGCGGACTGTATAATTCACCCCTCCACTTT. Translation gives CASSFSGLYNSPLHF.

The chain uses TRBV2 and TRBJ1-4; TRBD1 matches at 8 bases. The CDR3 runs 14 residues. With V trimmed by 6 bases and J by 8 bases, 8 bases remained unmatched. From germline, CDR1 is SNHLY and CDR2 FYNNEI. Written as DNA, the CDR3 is TGTGCCAGCAGCGGACAGGGCCTGGGCGAAAAACTGTTTTTT. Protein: CASSGQGLGEKLFF.

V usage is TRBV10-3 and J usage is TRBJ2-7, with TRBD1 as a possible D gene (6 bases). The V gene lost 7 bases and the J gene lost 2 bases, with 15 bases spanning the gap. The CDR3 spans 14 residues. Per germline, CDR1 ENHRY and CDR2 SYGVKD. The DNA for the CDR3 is TGTGCCATCACCGAAAGACAGGAAACCTACGAGCAGTACTTC. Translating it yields CAITERQETYEQYF.

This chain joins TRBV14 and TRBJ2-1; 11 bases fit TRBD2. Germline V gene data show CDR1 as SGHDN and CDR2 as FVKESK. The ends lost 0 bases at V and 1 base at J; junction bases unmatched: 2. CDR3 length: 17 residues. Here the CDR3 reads CASSQELAGGSYNEQFF. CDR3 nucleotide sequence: TGTGCCAGCAGCCAAGAGTTAGCGGGGGGGTCCTACAATGAGCAGTTCTTC.

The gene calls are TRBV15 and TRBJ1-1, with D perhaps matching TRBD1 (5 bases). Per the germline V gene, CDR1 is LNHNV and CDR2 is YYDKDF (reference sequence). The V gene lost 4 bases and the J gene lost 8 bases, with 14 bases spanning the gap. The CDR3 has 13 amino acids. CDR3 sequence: CATSILQEKEAFF. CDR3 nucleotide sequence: TGTGCCACCAGCATCCTACAGGAGAAAGAAGCTTTCTTT.

The CDR3 nucleotides are TGTGCCACCAGCCGGGGACAGGGACAATCTTCACCCCTCCACTTT. Encoded protein: CATSRGQGQSSPLHF. This sequence joins TRBV15 and TRBJ1-6, with 9 bases lining up with TRBD1. The CDR3 sequence is 15 residues long. V shed 5 bases and J 9 bases; nucleotides not matched to a gene: 8. CDR1 and CDR2 from the germline V gene are LNHNV and YYDKDF (reference sequence).

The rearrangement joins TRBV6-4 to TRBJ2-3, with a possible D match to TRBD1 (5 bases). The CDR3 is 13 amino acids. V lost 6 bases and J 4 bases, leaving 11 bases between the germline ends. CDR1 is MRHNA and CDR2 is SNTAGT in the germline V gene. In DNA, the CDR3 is TGTGCCAGCAGAGGGCAGGGCGCAGATACGCAGTATTTT. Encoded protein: CASRGQGADTQYF.

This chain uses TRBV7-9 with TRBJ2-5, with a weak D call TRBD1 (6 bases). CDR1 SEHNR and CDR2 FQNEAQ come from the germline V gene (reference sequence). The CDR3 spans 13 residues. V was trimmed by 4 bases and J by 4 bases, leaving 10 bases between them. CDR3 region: CASSSQGRETQYF. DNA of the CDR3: TGTGCCAGCAGCTCCCAGGGGCGAGAGACCCAGTACTTC.

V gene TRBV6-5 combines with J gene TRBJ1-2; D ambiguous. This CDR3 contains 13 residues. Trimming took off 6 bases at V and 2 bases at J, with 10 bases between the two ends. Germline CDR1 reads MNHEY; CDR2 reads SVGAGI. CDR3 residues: CASRLTGNYGYTF. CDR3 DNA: TGTGCCAGCAGGTTGACGGGAAACTATGGCTACACCTTC.

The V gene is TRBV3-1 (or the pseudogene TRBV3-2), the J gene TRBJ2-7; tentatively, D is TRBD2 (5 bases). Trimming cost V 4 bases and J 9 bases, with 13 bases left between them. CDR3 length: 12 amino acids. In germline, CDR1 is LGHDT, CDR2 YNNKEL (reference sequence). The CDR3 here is CASSPSTGGQYF. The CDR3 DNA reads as TGTGCCAGCAGCCCTAGCACCGGAGGGCAGTACTTC.

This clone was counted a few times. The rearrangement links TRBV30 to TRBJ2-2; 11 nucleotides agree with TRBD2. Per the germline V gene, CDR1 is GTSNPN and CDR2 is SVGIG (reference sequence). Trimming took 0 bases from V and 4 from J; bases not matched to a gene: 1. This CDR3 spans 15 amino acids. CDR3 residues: CAWSVLAGATGELFF. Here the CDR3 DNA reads TGTGCCTGGAGTGTACTAGCGGGGGCCACCGGGGAGCTGTTTTTT.

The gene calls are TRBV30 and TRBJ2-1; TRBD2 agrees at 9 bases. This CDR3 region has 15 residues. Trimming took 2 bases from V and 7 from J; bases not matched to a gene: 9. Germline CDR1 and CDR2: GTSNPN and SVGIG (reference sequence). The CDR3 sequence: CAWSRVAGEKNEQFF. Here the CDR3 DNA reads TGTGCCTGGAGTCGGGTAGCGGGGGAGAAGAATGAGCAGTTCTTC.

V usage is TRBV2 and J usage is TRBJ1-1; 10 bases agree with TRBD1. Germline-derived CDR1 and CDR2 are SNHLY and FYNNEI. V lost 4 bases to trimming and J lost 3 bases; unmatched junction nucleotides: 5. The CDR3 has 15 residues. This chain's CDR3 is CASSAPTGGYTEAFF. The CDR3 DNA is TGTGCCAGCAGTGCCCCGACAGGGGGCTACACTGAAGCTTTCTTT.